One and the same sample provided the 18 T cell receptor beta chains below, sequenced in a study of blood T cell repertoires in COVID-19. Measured with immunoSEQ multiplex PCR; TCRdb has only the in-frame clones, and not every one. The sample consists of hundreds of thousands of clones, around nine tenths of them appearing once. Sequenced material: peripheral blood. Every receptor here comes from a woman aged 55-70 years who had recovered from COVID-19.

This clone showed up just a few times. The chain carries TRBV9 and TRBJ1-1; TRBD1 might be the D (6 bases). CDR1 and CDR2 from the germline V gene are SGDLS and YYNGEE. The V gene lost 6 bases and the J gene lost 3 bases, with 15 bases spanning the gap. The CDR3 runs 14 residues. The CDR3 here is CASTGAGVYTEAFF. The CDR3, as DNA: TGTGCCAGCACAGGGGCTGGAGTGTACACTGAAGCTTTCTTT.

The chain is built from TRBV6-2 or TRBV6-3 and TRBJ1-3; TRBD1 matches at 7 bases. The CDR3 sequence is 15 residues long. Trimming took 5 bases from V and 1 from J; bases not matched to a gene: 5. In germline, CDR1 is MNHEY, CDR2 SVGEGT. CDR3 protein: CASSPDRRSGNTIYF. The CDR3 DNA is TGTGCCAGCAGTCCGGACAGGAGGTCTGGAAACACCATATATTTT.

The CDR3 region has the DNA TGTGCCAGCAGTCTAACGGGACATGACCTTTTGGGGCAGTACTTC. Translation: CASSLTGHDLLGQYF. The rearrangement uses TRBV27 and TRBJ2-7, with D possibly TRBD1 on 6 matching bases. Looked up from germline, CDR1 is MNHEY and CDR2 is SMNVEV (reference sequence). V shed 5 bases and J shed 9 bases, with 23 bases lying between them. This CDR3 contains 15 residues.

The CDR3 is CASSPIGGSTDTQYF. DNA of the CDR3: TGTGCCAGCAGCCCCATCGGGGGTAGCACAGATACGCAGTATTTT. The chain uses TRBV5-6 and TRBJ2-3; D is possibly TRBD2 (6 bases). Per germline, CDR1 SGHDT and CDR2 YYEEEE. V was shortened by 4 bases and J by 0 bases, with 12 bases between the two germline ends. The CDR3 covers 15 residues.

The CDR3: CASKARAISDTQYF. The CDR3 DNA reads as TGTGCCAGTAAGGCCAGGGCAATTTCAGATACGCAGTATTTT. The chain employs TRBV19 and TRBJ2-3, with D possibly matching TRBD1 (5 bases). This CDR3 region has 14 residues. Deletions cut 7 bases from V and 4 bases from J, with 15 bases between. Germline V gene data show CDR1 as LNHDA and CDR2 as SQIVND (reference sequence). Drawing the rest from reference TRBV19 and TRBJ2-3, the complete variable domain is DGGITQSPKYLFRKEGQNVTLSCEQNLNHDAMYWYRQDPGQGLRLIYYSQIVNDFQKGDIAEGYSVSREKKESFPLTVTSAQKNPTAFYLCASKARAISDTQYFGPGTRLTVL.

The chain combines TRBV12-5 with TRBJ2-7; TRBD2 might be the D (6 bases). The germline gives CDR1 LGHNT, CDR2 FRNRAP. This CDR3 is built from 13 residues. Trimming took 5 bases from V and 2 from J, leaving 10 bases between them. CDR3 sequence: CASGPGGTYEQYF. The CDR3 DNA follows: TGTGCTAGTGGTCCTGGGGGGACCTACGAGCAGTACTTC.

The genes are TRBV12-5 and TRBJ1-2, with TRBD1 matching 7 bases. From germline, CDR1 is LGHNT and CDR2 FRNRAP. V lost 5 bases, J lost 4 bases, and 10 bases stayed unmatched. The CDR3 covers 15 residues. CDR3 sequence (DNA): TGTGCTAGTGGTCTAAATCCCGGGACAGTCTATGGCTACACCTTC. Translated, it gives CASGLNPGTVYGYTF.

The chain is built from TRBV19 and TRBJ2-2; TRBD1 agrees at 9 bases. The V segment lost 5 bases and the J segment 3 bases; nucleotides outside the gene matches: 4. This CDR3 is built from 15 residues. CDR1 is LNHDA, CDR2 SQIVND, per germline (reference sequence). The CDR3 loop is CASSYRGRDTGELFF. The CDR3 region has the DNA TGTGCCAGTAGTTACAGGGGGCGAGACACCGGGGAGCTGTTTTTT.

The rearrangement joins TRBV21-1 to TRBJ2-2; TRBD1 is the table's D call and was not checked against the DNA. TRBV21-1 represents a pseudogene. CDR3 length: 15 amino acids. The CDR3 protein is CASSKQGSGTGELFF. DNA of the CDR3: TGTGCCAGCAGCAAACAGGGGTCAGGAACCGGGGAGCTGTTTTTT.

The gene calls are TRBV5-4 and TRBJ2-2; D is undetermined. The V gene's germline CDR1 is SGHNT and CDR2 YYREEE (reference sequence). V lost 5 bases, J lost 7 bases, and 6 bases lay in between. This CDR3 spans 11 amino acids. CDR3: CASRTGGELFF. The CDR3 DNA sequence: TGTGCCAGCAGAACGGGCGGGGAGCTGTTTTTT.

The gene calls are TRBV2 and TRBJ1-1; TRBD1 matches 8 bases. The CDR3 consists of 15 residues. CDR1 is SNHLY, CDR2 FYNNEI, per germline. Germline trimming cut 6 bases from V and 0 bases from J; bases unmatched to any gene: 6. The CDR3 DNA is TGTGCCAGCAGAGACCGGGACAGGCTGAACACTGAAGCTTTCTTT. Protein product: CASRDRDRLNTEAFF.

The V and J genes are TRBV15 and TRBJ1-2; 12 nucleotides agree with TRBD1. Germline lookup yields CDR1 LNHNV and CDR2 YYDKDF (reference sequence). CDR3 length equals 18 residues. J lost 3 bases, V lost 3 bases, and 11 bases had no gene match. Written as DNA, the CDR3 is TGTGCCACCAGCAGCGCCGGGACAGGGGGCGAGTTGTACTATGGCTACACCTTC. Residues: CATSSAGTGGELYYGYTF. Based on the CDR3 plus reference TRBV15 and TRBJ1-2, the full variable domain is DAMVIQNPRYQVTQFGKPVTLSCSQTLNHNVMYWYQQKSSQAPKLLFHYYDKDFNNEADTPDNFQSRRPNTSFCFLDIRSPGLGDTAMYLCATSSAGTGGELYYGYTFGSGTRLTVV.

This rearrangement joins TRBV27 to TRBJ2-7; 7 bases align to TRBD1. CDR3 length: 14 residues. J gave up 1 base and V 6 bases, and 6 bases lay outside the gene matches. Germline V gene lookup returns CDR1 MNHEY and CDR2 SMNVEV (reference sequence). The CDR3 bases are TGTGCCAGCAGAGACAGGGTCAGTTCCTACGAGCAGTACTTC. This encodes CASRDRVSSYEQYF.

This rearrangement joins TRBV27 to TRBJ2-2; D call uncertain. The V gene's germline CDR1 is MNHEY and CDR2 SMNVEV (reference sequence). V lost 9 bases and J 2 bases, leaving 13 bases between the germline ends. The CDR3 consists of 14 residues. DNA for the CDR3: TGTGCCAGTTCCGAAGCCCCCAACACCGGGGAGCTGTTTTTT. It specifies CASSEAPNTGELFF.

This clone came up once. The chain employs TRBV5-1 and TRBJ2-4, with 9 bases fitting TRBD1. The CDR3 is 12 amino acids. Trimming cost V 3 bases and J 12 bases; bases outside gene matches: 4. Germline lookup yields CDR1 SGHRS and CDR2 YFSETQ. The CDR3 DNA follows: TGCGCCAGCAGCTCGGGACAGGGTAATCAGTACTTC. Protein product: CASSSGQGNQYF.

The J gene is TRBJ1-2, the V gene TRBV4-3; no clear D gene. CDR3 length: 13 residues. Germline V gives CDR1 LGHNA, CDR2 YSLEER. The ends were cut back, 2 bases at V and 2 bases at J, with 6 bases in the middle. This CDR3 is CASSQLVNYGYTF. CDR3 nucleotide sequence: TGCGCCAGCAGCCAATTAGTAAACTATGGCTACACCTTC.

DNA of the CDR3: TGTGCCTGGAGTAGCCGGGGGGCTCATAACTATGGCTACACCTTC. It specifies CAWSSRGAHNYGYTF. This chain joins TRBV30 and TRBJ1-2; perhaps TRBD1 as D (6 bases). V gave up 2 bases and J gave up 1 base, with 14 bases separating them. Germline V lookup: CDR1 GTSNPN, CDR2 SVGIG (reference sequence). This CDR3 comprises 15 residues. The entire variable domain, with the rest obtained from reference TRBV30 and TRBJ1-2, is as follows: SQTIHQWPATLVQPVGSPLSLECTVEGTSNPNLYWYRQAAGRGLQLLFYSVGIGQISSEVPQNLSASRPQDRQFILSSKKLLLSDSGFYLCAWSSRGAHNYGYTFGSGTRLTVV.

In its sample, this clone was seen a few times. The genes are TRBV6-2 or TRBV6-3 and TRBJ2-4, with 11 bases aligning to TRBD2. CDR1 and CDR2 from the germline V gene are MNHEY and SVGEGT. The V gene end was trimmed by 4 bases and the J gene end by 2 bases; junction bases not matched to a gene: 13. The CDR3 loop spans 19 amino acids. CDR3 sequence reads: CASSSRVAGGPMSKNIQYF. The DNA for the CDR3 is TGTGCCAGCAGTTCCAGGGTAGCGGGGGGGCCTATGTCCAAAAACATTCAGTACTTC.